The TCR beta chain under discussion was sequenced for a study of T cells after yellow fever vaccination (dated by TCRdb to between 2017 and 2020). In the study overall: Libraries from fractions with low cell numbers were prepared with the SMART-Seq v4 Ultra Low Input RNA kit. Bulk TCR alpha and beta repertoires were sequenced longitudinally to track T-cell clones before and after primary and booster YFV17D yellow fever vaccination. Two healthy male donors, one aged 18 to 30 and one aged 30 to 40 years, were included in the cohort. Blood was drawn at multiple timepoints before and after primary and secondary immunization, with bulk PBMC replicates and cell subsets isolated. The research as a whole found: The secondary T-cell response was weaker than the primary response but faster, peaking on day 5 instead of day 15. Most clones expanded after primary vaccination (around 97% of CD4 and over 80% of CD8) were re-detected after the booster, suggesting that broad memory maintenance occurred. Because abundant contaminating clonotypes from the bulk population could be contained in FACS-sorted repertoires, computational filtering was required. A small share of clonotypes occurred in both CD4 and CD8 compartments, likely arising from convergent recombination. The study included only two donors, which limits how far the findings can be generalized.

The sequencer was an Illumina NovaSeq 6000. TCR cDNA was made using 5'RACE template switching, a step that added a universal primer site and unique molecular identifiers. Priming for cDNA synthesis came from both the TCR alpha and TCR beta constant segments. Library amplification used two PCR steps, and the second PCR step added sample barcodes and sequencing adapters. Libraries were sequenced on Illumina HiSeq 2500 (2x100 bp) or NovaSeq (2x150 bp). In the original analysis: Reads were demultiplexed and collapsed into UMI consensus sequences with MIGEC, and V(D)J alignment was performed with MiXCR. Vaccine-responding clonotypes were identified with edgeR using replicate PBMC samples, with FDR below 0.01 and a log2 fold change above 5 up to day 15 being required. Each bulk clonotype was labeled CD4 or CD8 based on which sequenced repertoire, CD4 or CD8, contained the clonotype at higher abundance. TCRdb reprocessed the public reads (quality trimming at Q25 with fastp, clone calling with MiXCR) and kept in-frame beta chains. Each entry is one CDR3 protein sequence, shown with its most common DNA and genes. These V and J calls derive from TCRdb rather than the authors' analysis. The sample table records around 330,000 distinct CDR3 sequences; around 4% of these occur just once. Clones ranked in the top ten supply less than 25% of the sample.

In light of the paper, this sample's treatment or condition label describes: live attenuated yellow fever vaccine strain. At each blood-draw timepoint, two biological replicates of bulk PBMCs were obtained. PBMCs were isolated from peripheral blood using a standard Ficoll-Paque protocol. TriZol was used to extract RNA from bulk PBMCs, CD4 and CD8 fractions, and dextramer-positive and dextramer-negative fractions. In this sample, this clonotype turned up a few times. Its antigen is still unknown. It has no much larger one-base neighbor in the sample; base qualities were not kept. The germline V gene specifies SNHLY as CDR1 and FYNNEI as CDR2. The CDR3 contains 14 residues, cysteine and phenylalanine counted. Here the CDR3 DNA is all that survives: 42 bases in frame from base 1. The V end loses 8 bases and the J end loses 0 bases, and a stretch of 11 bases separates them.

This clonotype was sampled from a man younger than 35 who received the YFV17D yellow fever vaccine. Recombination connected TRBV2 to TRBJ2-4; TRBD1 might be the D gene, on 5 matching bases. Material: PBMCs, obtained on the day of the yellow fever booster vaccination. For the CDR3, the sequence is CASLDTLAKNIQYF. The DNA sequence is TGTGCCAGCTTGGACACTCTAGCCAAAAACATTCAGTACTTC.